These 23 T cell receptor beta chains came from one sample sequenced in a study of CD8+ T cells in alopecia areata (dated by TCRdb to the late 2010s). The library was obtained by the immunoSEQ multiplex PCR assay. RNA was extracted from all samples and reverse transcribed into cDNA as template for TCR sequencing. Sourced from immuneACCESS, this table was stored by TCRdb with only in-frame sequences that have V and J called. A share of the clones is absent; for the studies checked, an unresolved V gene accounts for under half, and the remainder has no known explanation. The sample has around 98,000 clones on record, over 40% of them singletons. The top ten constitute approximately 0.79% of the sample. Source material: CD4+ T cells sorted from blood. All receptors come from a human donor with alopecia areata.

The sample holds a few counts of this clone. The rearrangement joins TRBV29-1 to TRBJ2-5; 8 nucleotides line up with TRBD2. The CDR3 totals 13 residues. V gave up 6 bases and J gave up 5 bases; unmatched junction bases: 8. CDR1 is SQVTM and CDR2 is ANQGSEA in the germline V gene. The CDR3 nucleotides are TGCAGCGTCTTGGTAGCGGGGTTGGAGACCCAGTACTTC. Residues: CSVLVAGLETQYF.

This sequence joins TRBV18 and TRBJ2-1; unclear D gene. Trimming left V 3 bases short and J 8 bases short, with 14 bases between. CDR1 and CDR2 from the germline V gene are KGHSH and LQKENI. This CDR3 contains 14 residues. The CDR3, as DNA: TGTGCCAGCTCACCCGACCCTATTCGGGATGAGCAGTTCTTC. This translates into CASSPDPIRDEQFF.

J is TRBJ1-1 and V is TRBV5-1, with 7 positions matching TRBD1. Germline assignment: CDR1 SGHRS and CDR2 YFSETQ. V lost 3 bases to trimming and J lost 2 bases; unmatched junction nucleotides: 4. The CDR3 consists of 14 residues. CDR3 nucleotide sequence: TGCGCCAGCAGCTCTCGACAGGGAAACACTGAAGCTTTCTTT. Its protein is CASSSRQGNTEAFF.

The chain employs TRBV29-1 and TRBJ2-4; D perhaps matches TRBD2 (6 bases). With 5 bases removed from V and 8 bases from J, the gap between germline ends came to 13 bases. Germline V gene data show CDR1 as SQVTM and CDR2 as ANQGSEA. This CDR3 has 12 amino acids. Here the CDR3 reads CSVLAGNDIQYF. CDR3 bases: TGCAGCGTTTTGGCGGGAAATGACATTCAGTACTTC.

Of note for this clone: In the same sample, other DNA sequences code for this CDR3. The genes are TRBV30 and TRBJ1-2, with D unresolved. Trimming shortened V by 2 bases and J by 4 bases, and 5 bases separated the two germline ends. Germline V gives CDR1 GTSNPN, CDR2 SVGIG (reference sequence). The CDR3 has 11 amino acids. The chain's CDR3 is CAWSPSYGYTF. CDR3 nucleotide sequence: TGTGCCTGGAGTCCGAGCTATGGCTACACCTTC.

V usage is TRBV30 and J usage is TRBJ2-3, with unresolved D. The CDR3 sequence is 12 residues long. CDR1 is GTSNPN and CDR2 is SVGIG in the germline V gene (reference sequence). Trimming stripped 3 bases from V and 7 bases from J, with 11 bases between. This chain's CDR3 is CAWSEAHYTQYF. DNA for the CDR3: TGTGCCTGGAGCGAAGCTCATTATACGCAGTATTTT.

The CDR3 loop reads CASSQLARDSYEQYF. DNA of the CDR3: TGTGCCAGCAGCCAACTGGCCCGGGACTCCTACGAGCAGTACTTC. The chain joins TRBV4-2 to TRBJ2-7, with D perhaps matching TRBD2 (5 bases). Germline loops: CDR1 LGHNA, CDR2 YNFKEQ. With 2 bases removed from V and 0 bases from J, the gap between germline ends came to 11 bases. CDR3 size: 15 residues.

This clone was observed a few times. CDR3 loop: CASSLDPPLRAEQFF. CDR3 DNA sequence: TGTGCCAGCAGCTTAGATCCTCCCCTCAGGGCTGAGCAGTTCTTC. The chain is built from TRBV11-2 and TRBJ2-1; the D gene is possibly TRBD1 (5 bases). Germline assignment: CDR1 SGHAT and CDR2 FQNNGV. The V gene lost 0 bases and the J gene lost 9 bases, with 15 bases spanning the gap. The CDR3 consists of 15 residues.

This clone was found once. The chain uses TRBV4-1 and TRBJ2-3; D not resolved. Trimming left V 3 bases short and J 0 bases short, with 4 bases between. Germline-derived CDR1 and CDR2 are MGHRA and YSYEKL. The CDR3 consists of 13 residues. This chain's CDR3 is CASSQPSTDTQYF. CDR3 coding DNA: TGCGCCAGCAGCCAGCCTAGCACAGATACGCAGTATTTT.

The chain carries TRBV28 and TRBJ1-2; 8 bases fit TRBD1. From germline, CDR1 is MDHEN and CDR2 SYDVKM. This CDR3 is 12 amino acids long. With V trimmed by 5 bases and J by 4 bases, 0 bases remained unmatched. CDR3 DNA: TGTGCCAGCAGTGACAGGGGCTATGGCTACACCTTC. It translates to CASSDRGYGYTF.

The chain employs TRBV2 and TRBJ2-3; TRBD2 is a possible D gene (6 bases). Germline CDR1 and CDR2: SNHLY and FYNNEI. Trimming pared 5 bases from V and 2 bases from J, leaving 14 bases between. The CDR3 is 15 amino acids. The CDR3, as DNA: TGTGCCAGCAGTAGATCGGGGGAGCCCACAGATACGCAGTATTTT. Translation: CASSRSGEPTDTQYF.

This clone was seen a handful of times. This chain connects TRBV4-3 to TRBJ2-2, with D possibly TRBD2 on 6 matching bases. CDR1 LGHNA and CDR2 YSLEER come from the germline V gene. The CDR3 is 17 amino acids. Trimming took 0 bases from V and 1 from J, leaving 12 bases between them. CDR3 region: CASSQDTRGGNTGELFF. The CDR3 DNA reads TGCGCCAGCAGCCAAGATACGCGGGGCGGGAACACCGGGGAGCTGTTTTTT.

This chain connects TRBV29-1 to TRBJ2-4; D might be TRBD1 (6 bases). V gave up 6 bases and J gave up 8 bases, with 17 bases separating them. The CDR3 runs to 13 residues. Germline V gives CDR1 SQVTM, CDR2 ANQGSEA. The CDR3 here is CSVLQGRGDIQYF. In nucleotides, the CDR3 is TGCAGCGTGTTACAGGGTCGAGGGGACATTCAGTACTTC.

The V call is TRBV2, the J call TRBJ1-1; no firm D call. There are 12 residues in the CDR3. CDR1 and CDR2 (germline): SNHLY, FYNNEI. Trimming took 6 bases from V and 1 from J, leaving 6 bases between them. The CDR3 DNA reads TGTGCCAGCAGCTACAGGAACACTGAAGCTTTCTTT. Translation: CASSYRNTEAFF.

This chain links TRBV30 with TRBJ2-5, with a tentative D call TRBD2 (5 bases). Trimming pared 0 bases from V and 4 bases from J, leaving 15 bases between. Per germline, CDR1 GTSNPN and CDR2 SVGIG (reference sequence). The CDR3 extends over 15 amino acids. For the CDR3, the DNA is TGTGCCTGGAGTGTAGATTTCAGCGGAGGAGAGACCCAGTACTTC. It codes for CAWSVDFSGGETQYF.

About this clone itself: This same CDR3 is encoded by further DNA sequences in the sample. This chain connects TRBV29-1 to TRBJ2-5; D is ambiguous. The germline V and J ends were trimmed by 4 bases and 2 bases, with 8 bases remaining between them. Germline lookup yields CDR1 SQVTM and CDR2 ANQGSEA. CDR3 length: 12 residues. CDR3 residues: CSVGVLQETQYF. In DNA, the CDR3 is TGCAGCGTTGGAGTATTACAAGAGACCCAGTACTTC.

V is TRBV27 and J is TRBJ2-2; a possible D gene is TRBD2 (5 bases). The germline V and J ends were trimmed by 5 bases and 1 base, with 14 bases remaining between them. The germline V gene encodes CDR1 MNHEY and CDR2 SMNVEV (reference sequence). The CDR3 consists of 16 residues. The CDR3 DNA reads TGTGCCAGCAGTCCCCGCTCCCGGGGGAACACCGGGGAGCTGTTTTTT. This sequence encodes CASSPRSRGNTGELFF.

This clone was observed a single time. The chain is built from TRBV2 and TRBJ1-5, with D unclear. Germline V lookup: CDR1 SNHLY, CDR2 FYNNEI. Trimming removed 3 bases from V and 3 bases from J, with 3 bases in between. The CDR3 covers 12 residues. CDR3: CASSESNQPQHF. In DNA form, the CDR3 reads TGTGCCAGCAGTGAGTCCAATCAGCCCCAGCATTTT.

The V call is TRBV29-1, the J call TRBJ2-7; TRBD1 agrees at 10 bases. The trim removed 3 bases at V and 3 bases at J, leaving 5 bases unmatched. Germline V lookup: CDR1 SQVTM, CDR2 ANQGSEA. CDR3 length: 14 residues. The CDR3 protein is CSVESGQGIYEQYF. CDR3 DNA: TGCAGCGTTGAGTCGGGACAGGGGATCTACGAGCAGTACTTC.

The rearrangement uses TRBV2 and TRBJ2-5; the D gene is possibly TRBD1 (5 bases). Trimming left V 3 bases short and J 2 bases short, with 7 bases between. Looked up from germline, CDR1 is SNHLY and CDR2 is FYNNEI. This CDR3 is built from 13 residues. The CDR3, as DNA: TGTGCCAGCAGTGACCAGGGACAAGAGACCCAGTACTTC. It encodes CASSDQGQETQYF.

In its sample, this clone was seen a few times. DNA of the CDR3: TGTGCCAGCAGTCGAGGGACAGGGAAGAACTATGGCTACACCTTC. This gives the protein CASSRGTGKNYGYTF. The rearrangement joins TRBV27 to TRBJ1-2, with 9 positions matching TRBD1. The V segment lost 5 bases and the J segment 2 bases; nucleotides outside the gene matches: 6. This CDR3 spans 15 amino acids. The germline gives CDR1 MNHEY, CDR2 SMNVEV (reference sequence).

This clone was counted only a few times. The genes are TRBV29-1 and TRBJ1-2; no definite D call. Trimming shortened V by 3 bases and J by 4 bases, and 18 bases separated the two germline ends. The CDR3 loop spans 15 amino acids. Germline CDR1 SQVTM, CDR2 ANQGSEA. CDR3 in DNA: TGCAGCGTTGATATGGCTGGCATATCCCGCTATGGCTACACCTTC. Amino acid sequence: CSVDMAGISRYGYTF. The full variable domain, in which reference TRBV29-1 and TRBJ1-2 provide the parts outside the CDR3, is SAVISQKPSRDICQRGTSLTIQCQVDSQVTMMFWYRQQPGQSLTLIATANQGSEATYESGFVIDKFPISRPNLTFSTLTVSNMSPEDSSIYLCSVDMAGISRYGYTFGSGTRLTVV.

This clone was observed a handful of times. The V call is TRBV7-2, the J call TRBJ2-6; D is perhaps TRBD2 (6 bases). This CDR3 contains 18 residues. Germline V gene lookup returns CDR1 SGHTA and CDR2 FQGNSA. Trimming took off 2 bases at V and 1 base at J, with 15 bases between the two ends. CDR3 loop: CASSLSGTRLSGANVLTF. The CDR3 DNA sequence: TGTGCCAGCAGCTTATCCGGGACTCGACTGTCTGGGGCCAACGTCCTGACTTTC.